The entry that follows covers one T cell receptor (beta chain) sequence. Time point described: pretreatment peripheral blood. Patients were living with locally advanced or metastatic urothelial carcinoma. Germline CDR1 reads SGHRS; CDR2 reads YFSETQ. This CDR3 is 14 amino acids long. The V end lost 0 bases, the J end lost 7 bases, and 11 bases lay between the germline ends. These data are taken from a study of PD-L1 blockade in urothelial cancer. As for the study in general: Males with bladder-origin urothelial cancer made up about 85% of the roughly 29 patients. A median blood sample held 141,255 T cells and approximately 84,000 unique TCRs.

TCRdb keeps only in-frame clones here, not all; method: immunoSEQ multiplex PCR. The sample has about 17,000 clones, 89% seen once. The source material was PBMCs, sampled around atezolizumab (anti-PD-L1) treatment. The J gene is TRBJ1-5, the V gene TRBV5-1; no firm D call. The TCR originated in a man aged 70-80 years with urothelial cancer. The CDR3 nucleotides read TGCGCCAGCAGCTTGGAGGTTGGAGGCCAGCCCCAGCATTTT. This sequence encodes CASSLEVGGQPQHF. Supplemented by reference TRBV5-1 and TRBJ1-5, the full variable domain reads KAGVTQTPRYLIKTRGQQVTLSCSPISGHRSVSWYQQTPGQGLQFLFEYFSETQRNKGNFPGRFSGRQFSNSRSEMNVSTLELGDSALYLCASSLEVGGQPQHFGDGTRLSIL.